Reported below is one TCR beta chain. These data are taken from a study of molecular identifiers for immune sequencing clone quantification. MiXCR was run by TCRdb on the PCR reads, yielding one entry per CDR3 protein. The repertoire holds 490,000 or so distinct CDR3 sequences, with less than 30% as singletons. The CDR3 has 11 amino acids. CDR1 is LNHDA, CDR2 SQIVND, per germline (reference sequence). The V end lost 3 bases, the J end lost 9 bases, and 8 bases lay between the germline ends. The receptor's source is a human donor in good health. Some libraries in this study had Jurkat cell RNA spiked in. Sequencing was done on a sample of naive CD8+ T cells from blood, with Jurkat cell RNA spiked in. Stated subset: FACS-sorted CD8+CD4-CCR7+CD45RA+ naive T cells. The gene calls are TRBV19 and TRBJ1-2; D remains ambiguous. This CDR3 is CASSIGLSYTF. The CDR3 bases are TGTGCCAGTAGTATTGGTCTTAGCTACACCTTC.